This T cell receptor beta chain originates from a study of blood T cell repertoires in COVID-19 (dated by TCRdb to the early 2020s). For context, the study as a whole: Collaborator samples came from the United States, Italy and Spain and covered acute and convalescent phases of COVID-19. The prospective study material was composed of cDNA or gDNA derived from T cells, B-cell-depleted T cells, or PBMCs. Deeply sampled blood TCRbeta repertoires from subjects exposed to, actively infected with, or recovered from COVID-19 were included in the dataset. The repertoires were released in a freely available public database intended as a resource for research on the immune response to SARS-CoV-2. The samples were drawn from the first 160 participants of the ongoing ImmuneRACE study and from 1,254 subjects provided by 6 global collaborators. Nearly every sample came with metadata listing a de-identified subject ID, COVID-19 status, age in years and sex. Where available, HLA class I and class II types were obtained from metadata supplied by the sample provider rather than from assay-based typing. Points the paper makes about the study in general: The amount of clinical and demographic metadata varied by source and participant and was provided uncurated.

From the germline V gene (reference sequence), CDR1 is GTSNPN and CDR2 is SVGIG. The CDR3 contains 14 residues, cysteine and phenylalanine counted. Only CDR3 DNA remains: 42 bases, in frame from the first base. Deletion took 0 bases off V and 0 bases off J, with a span of 7 bases between the germline ends. Collaborating institutions collected whole blood in K2EDTA tubes following their own protocols. Collaborator samples were shipped for TCRbeta analysis as frozen whole blood, isolated PBMCs, or DNA extracted from either sample type. In the case of this clone: Its cognate antigen has yet to be identified. Qualities for individual bases were not recorded, and no much larger clone is one base off.

TCRbeta CDR3 regions were amplified from genomic DNA using the immunoSEQ Assay, a bias-controlled multiplex PCR. As for how the authors treated the data: Within the assay, amplification of reference gene primers was used to estimate how many nucleated cells each sample contained. To quantify the absolute abundance of each unique TCRbeta CDR3 rearrangement, sequence reads were collapsed and filtered. For each sample, productive Simpson clonality was calculated as the square root of Simpson's diversity index across productive rearrangements. Entries here come from immuneACCESS through TCRdb and include only in-frame sequences with V and J called. Some clones fail to appear in such tables; in the studies checked, an unresolved V gene covers under half of the shortfall, and the cause of the remainder is unknown. The D gene and trimming were derived from the DNA, and the V and J assignments and clone size from that table. In this sample the table shows some 14,000 clones, 85% to 90% of which occur a single time. The ten top clones hold under 2.5% of the sample.

This receptor was taken from a woman in her sixties or seventies in a cohort sampled during active or convalescent COVID-19. The V gene is TRBV30 and the J gene is TRBJ2-3, with no confidently assigned D gene. The sample taken for sequencing was peripheral blood. The encoded CDR3 is CAWSVAASTDTQYF. DNA sequence: TGTGCCTGGAGTGTAGCTGCTAGCACAGATACGCAGTATTTT.